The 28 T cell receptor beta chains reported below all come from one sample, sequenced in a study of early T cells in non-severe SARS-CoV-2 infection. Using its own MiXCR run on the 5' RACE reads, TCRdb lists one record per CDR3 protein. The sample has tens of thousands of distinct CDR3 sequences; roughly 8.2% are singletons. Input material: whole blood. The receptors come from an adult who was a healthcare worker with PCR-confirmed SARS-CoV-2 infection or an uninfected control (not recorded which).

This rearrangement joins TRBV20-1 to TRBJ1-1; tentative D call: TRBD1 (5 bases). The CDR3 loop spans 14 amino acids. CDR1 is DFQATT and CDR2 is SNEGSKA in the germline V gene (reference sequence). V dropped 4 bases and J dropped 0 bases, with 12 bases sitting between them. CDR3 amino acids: CSANLDSLNTEAFF. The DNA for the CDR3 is TGCAGTGCTAATCTCGACAGTCTGAACACTGAAGCTTTCTTT.

CDR3 bases: TGTGCCAGCAGCTTAGATCGGGATCTTCGCAATGAGCAGTTCTTC. Translating gives CASSLDRDLRNEQFF. The chain is built from TRBV7-9 and TRBJ2-1; maybe TRBD2 (5 bases). This CDR3 is built from 15 residues. V was shortened by 1 base and J by 6 bases, with 13 bases between the two germline ends. CDR1 is SEHNR and CDR2 is FQNEAQ in the germline V gene (reference sequence). Full variable domain (rest looked up from reference TRBV7-9 and TRBJ2-1): DTGVSQNPRHKITKRGQNVTFRCDPISEHNRLYWYRQTLGQGPEFLTYFQNEAQLEKSRLLSDRFSAERPKGSFSTLEIQRTEQGDSAMYLCASSLDRDLRNEQFFGPGTRLTVL.

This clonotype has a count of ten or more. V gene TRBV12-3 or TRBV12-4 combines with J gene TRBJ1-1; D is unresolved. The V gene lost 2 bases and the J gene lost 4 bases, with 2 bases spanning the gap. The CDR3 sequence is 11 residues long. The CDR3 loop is CASSLITEAFF. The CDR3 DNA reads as TGTGCCAGCAGTTTAATCACTGAAGCTTTCTTT.

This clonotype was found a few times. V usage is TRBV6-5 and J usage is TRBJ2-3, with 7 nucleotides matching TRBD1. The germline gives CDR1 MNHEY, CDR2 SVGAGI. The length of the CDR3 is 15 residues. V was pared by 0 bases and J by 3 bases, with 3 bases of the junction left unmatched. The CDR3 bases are TGTGCCAGCAGTTACTCGGGACAGATTACAGATACGCAGTATTTT. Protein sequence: CASSYSGQITDTQYF.

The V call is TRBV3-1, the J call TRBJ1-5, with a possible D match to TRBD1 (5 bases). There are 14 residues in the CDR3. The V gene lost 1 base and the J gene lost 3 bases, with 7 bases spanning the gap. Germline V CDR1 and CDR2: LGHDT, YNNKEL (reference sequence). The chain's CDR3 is CASSQAGSNQPQHF. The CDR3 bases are TGTGCCAGCAGCCAAGCAGGGTCCAATCAGCCCCAGCATTTT.

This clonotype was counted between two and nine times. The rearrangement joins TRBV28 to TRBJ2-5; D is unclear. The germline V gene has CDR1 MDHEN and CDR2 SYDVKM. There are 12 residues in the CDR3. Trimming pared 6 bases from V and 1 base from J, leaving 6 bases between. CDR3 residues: CASRRAQETQYF. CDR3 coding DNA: TGTGCCAGCAGACGGGCCCAAGAGACCCAGTACTTC.

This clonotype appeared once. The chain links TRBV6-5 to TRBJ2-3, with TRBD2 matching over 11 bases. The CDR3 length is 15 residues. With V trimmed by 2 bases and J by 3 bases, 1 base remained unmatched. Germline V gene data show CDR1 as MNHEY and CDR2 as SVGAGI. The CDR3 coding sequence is TGTGCCAGCAGTTACATAGCGGGGGGGACAGATACGCAGTATTTT. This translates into CASSYIAGGTDTQYF.

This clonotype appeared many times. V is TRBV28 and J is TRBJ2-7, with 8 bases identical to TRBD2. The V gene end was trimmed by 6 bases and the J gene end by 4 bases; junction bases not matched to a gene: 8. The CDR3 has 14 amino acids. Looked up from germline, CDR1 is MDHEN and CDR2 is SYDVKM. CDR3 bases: TGTGCCAGCAGCTCCCATAAGCGGGAGTACGAGCAGTACTTC. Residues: CASSSHKREYEQYF.

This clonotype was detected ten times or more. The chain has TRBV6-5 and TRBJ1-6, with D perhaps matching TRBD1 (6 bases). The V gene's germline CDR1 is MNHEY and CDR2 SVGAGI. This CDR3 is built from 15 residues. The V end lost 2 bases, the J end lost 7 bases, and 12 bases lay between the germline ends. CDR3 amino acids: CASSYGRGANSPLHF. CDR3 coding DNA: TGTGCCAGCAGTTACGGCAGGGGTGCGAATTCACCCCTCCACTTT.

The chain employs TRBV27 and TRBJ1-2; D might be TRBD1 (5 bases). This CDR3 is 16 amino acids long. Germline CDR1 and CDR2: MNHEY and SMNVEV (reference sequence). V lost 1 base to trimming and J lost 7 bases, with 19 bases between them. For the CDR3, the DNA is TGTGCCAGCAGTTTATTGGGAGGGCAGGGTTCGTTTGGCTACACCTTC. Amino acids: CASSLLGGQGSFGYTF.

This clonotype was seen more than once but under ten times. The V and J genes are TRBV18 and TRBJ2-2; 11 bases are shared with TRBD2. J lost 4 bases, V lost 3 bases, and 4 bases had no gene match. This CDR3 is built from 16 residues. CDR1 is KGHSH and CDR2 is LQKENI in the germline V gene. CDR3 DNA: TGTGCCAGCTCACCCGGGACTAGCGGCACCACCGGGGAGCTGTTTTTT. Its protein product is CASSPGTSGTTGELFF.

CDR3 region: CASRRLAGDYEQYF. CDR3 sequence (DNA): TGTGCCAGCAGGCGCCTAGCGGGGGACTACGAGCAGTACTTC. The chain joins TRBV11-2 to TRBJ2-7, with TRBD2 matching 10 bases. In germline, CDR1 is SGHAT, CDR2 FQNNGV. V lost 6 bases and J lost 3; bases outside the gene matches: 5. This CDR3 is built from 14 residues.

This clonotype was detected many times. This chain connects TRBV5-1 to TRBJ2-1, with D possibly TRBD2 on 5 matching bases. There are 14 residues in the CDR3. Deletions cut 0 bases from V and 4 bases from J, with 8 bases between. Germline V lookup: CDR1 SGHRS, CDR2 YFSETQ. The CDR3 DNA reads TGCGCCAGCAGCTTGGGGACTGGTTACAATGAGCAGTTCTTC. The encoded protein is CASSLGTGYNEQFF. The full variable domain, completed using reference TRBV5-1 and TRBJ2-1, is KAGVTQTPRYLIKTRGQQVTLSCSPISGHRSVSWYQQTPGQGLQFLFEYFSETQRNKGNFPGRFSGRQFSNSRSEMNVSTLELGDSALYLCASSLGTGYNEQFFGPGTRLTVL.

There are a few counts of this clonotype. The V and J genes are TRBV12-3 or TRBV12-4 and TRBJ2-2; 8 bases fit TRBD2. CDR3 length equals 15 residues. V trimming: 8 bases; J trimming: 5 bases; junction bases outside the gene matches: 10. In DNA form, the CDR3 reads TGTGCCAGCCGGGTCAGTGGACTAGCTACCGGGGAGCTGTTTTTT. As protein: CASRVSGLATGELFF.

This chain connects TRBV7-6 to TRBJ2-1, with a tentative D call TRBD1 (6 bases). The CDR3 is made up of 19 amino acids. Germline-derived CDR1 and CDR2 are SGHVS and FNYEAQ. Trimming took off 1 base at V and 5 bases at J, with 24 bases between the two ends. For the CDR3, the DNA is TGTGCCAGCAGCTTAGTGGGAAGGGGGATGGCCAGGCGGGACAATGAGCAGTTCTTC. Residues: CASSLVGRGMARRDNEQFF.

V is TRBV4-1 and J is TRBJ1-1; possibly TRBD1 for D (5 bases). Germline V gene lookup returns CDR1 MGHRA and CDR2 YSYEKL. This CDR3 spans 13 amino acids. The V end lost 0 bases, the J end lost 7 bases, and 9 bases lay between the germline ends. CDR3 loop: CASSQEGAIEAFF. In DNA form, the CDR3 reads TGCGCCAGCAGCCAAGAAGGGGCTATTGAAGCTTTCTTT.

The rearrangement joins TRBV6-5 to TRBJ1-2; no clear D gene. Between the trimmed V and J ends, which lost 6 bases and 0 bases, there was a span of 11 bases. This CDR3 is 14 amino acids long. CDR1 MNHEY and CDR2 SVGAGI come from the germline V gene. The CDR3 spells CASRHKGANYGYTF. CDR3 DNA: TGTGCCAGCAGGCACAAGGGAGCTAACTATGGCTACACCTTC.

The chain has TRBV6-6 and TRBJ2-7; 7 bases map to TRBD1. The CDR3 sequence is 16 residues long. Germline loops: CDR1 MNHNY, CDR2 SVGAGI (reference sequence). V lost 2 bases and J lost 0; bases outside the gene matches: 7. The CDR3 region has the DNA TGTGCCAGCAGTTACCACCGGGACAGTCCCTCCTACGAGCAGTACTTC. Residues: CASSYHRDSPSYEQYF.

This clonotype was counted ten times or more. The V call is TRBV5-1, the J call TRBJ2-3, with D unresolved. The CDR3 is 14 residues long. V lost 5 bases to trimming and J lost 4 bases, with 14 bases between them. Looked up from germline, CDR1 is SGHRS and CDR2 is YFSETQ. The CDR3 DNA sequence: TGCGCCAGCAGTCAGACTGGGGTGTCAGATACGCAGTATTTT. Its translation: CASSQTGVSDTQYF.

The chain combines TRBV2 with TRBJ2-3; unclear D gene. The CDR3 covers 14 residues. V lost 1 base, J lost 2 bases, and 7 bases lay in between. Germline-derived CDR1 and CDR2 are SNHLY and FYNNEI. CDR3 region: CASSEGQNTDTQYF. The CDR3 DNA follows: TGTGCCAGCAGTGAAGGCCAAAACACAGATACGCAGTATTTT.

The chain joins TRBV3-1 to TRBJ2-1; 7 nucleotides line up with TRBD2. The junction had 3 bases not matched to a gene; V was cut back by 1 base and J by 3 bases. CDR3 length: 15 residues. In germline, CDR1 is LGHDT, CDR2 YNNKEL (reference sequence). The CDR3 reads CASSQGGGIYNEQFF. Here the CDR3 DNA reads TGTGCCAGCAGCCAAGGGGGAGGGATCTACAATGAGCAGTTCTTC.

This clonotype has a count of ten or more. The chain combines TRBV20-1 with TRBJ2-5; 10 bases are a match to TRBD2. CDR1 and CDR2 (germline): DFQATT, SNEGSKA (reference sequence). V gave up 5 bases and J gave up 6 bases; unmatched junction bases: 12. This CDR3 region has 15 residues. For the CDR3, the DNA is TGCAGTGCTCCTAAGCTAGCGGGAGAGGGGCAGACCCAGTACTTC. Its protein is CSAPKLAGEGQTQYF.

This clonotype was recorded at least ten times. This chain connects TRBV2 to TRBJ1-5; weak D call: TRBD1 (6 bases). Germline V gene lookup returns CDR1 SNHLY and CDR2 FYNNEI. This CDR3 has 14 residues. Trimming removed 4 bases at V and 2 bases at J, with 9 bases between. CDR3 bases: TGTGCCAGCAGTGTACAGGGCCGCAATCAGCCCCAGCATTTT. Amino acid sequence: CASSVQGRNQPQHF.

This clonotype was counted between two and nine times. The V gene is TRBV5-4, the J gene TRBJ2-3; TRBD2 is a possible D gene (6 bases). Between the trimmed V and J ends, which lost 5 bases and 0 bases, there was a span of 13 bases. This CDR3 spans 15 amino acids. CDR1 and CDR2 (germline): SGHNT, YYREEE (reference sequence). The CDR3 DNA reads TGTGCCAGCAGTCAAGCGGGCCGAAGCACAGATACGCAGTATTTT. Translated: CASSQAGRSTDTQYF.

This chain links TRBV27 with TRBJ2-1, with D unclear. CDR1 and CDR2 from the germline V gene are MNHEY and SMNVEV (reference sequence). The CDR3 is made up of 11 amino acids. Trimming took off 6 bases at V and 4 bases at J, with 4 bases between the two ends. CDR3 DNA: TGTGCCAGCAGATCATACAATGAGCAGTTCTTC. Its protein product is CASRSYNEQFF.

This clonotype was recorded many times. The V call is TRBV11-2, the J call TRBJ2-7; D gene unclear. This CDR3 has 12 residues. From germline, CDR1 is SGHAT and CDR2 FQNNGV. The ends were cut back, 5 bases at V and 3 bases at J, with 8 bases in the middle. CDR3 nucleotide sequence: TGTGCCAGCAGCCCGGCGAGCTACGAGCAGTACTTC. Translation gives CASSPASYEQYF.

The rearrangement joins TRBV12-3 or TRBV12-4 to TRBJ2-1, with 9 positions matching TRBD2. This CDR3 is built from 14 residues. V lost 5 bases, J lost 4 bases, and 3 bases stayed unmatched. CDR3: CASSRLAGYNEQFF. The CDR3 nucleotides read TGTGCCAGCAGTCGGCTAGCGGGATACAATGAGCAGTTCTTC.

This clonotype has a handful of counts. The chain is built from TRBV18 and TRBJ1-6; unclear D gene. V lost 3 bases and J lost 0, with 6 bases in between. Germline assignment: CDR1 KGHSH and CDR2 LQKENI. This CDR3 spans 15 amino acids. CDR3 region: CASSPGSSYNSPLHF. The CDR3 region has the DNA TGTGCCAGCTCACCGGGTAGCTCCTATAATTCACCCCTCCACTTT.